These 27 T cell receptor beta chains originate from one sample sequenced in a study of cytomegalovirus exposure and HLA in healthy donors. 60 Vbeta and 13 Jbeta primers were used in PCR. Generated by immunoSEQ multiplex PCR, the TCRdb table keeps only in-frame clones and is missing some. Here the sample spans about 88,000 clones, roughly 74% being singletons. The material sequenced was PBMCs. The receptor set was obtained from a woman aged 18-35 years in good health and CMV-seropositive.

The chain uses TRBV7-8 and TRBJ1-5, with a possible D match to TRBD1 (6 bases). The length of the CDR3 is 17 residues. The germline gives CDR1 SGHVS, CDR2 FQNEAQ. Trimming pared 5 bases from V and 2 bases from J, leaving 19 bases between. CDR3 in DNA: TGTGCCAGCAGCCCAGGCGGGAGAGGGGGGGGCAATCAGCCCCAGCATTTT. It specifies CASSPGGRGGGNQPQHF.

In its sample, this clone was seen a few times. The CDR3 sequence: CASSQDLDTSTDTQYF. The CDR3 coding sequence is TGTGCCAGCAGCCAAGATCTCGATACTAGCACAGATACGCAGTATTTT. The V gene is TRBV4-2, the J gene TRBJ2-3, with no clear D. This CDR3 is built from 16 residues. V was trimmed by 0 bases and J by 0 bases, leaving 10 bases between them. In germline, CDR1 is LGHNA, CDR2 YNFKEQ.

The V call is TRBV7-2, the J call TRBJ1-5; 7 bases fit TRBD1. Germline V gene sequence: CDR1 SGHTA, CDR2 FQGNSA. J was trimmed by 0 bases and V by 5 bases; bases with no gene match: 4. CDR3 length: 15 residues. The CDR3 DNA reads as TGTGCCAGCAGCGAGGGACAGAGTAGCAATCAGCCCCAGCATTTT. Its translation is CASSEGQSSNQPQHF.

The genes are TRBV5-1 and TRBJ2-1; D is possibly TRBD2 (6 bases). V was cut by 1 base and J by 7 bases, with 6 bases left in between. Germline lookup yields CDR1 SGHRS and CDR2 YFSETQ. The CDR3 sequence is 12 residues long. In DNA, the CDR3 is TGCGCCAGCAGCTTGAGCGGGAATGAGCAGTTCTTC. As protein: CASSLSGNEQFF. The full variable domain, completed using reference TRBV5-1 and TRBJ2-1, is KAGVTQTPRYLIKTRGQQVTLSCSPISGHRSVSWYQQTPGQGLQFLFEYFSETQRNKGNFPGRFSGRQFSNSRSEMNVSTLELGDSALYLCASSLSGNEQFFGPGTRLTVL.

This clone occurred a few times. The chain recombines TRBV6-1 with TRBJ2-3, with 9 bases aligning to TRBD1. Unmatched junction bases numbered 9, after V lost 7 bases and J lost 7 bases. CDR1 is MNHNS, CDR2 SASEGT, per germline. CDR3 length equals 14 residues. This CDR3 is CASIQGASGYTQYF. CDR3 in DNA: TGTGCCAGCATACAGGGGGCCTCCGGGTATACGCAGTATTTT.

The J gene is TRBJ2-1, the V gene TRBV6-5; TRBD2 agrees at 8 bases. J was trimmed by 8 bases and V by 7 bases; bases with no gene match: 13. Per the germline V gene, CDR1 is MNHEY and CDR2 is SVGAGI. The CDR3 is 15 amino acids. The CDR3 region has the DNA TGTGCCAGCAATCACCGGACTAGCCGTTTCGATGAGCAGTTCTTC. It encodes CASNHRTSRFDEQFF.

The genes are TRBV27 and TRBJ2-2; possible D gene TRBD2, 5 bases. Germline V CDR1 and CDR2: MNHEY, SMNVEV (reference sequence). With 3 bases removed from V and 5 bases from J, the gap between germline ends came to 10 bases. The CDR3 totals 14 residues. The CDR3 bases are TGTGCCAGCAGTTTGGCTAGCTGGACCGGGGAGCTGTTTTTT. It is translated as CASSLASWTGELFF.

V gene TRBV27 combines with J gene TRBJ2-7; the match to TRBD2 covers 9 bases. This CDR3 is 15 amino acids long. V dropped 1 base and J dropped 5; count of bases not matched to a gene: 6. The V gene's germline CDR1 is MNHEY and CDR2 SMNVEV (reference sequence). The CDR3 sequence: CASSLFAGGGDEQYF. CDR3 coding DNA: TGTGCCAGCAGTTTATTTGCGGGAGGGGGAGACGAGCAGTACTTC.

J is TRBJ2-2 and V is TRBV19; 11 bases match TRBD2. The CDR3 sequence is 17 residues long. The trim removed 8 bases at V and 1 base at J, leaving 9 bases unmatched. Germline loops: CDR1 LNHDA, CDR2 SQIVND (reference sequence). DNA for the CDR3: TGTGCCAGTTGCGTTAGCGGGAGGGCCATGAACACCGGGGAGCTGTTTTTT. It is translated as CASCVSGRAMNTGELFF.

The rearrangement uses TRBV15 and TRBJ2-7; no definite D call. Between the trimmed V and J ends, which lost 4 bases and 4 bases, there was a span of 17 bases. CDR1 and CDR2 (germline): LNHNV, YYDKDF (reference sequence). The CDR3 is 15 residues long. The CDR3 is CATSIRLGQEYEQYF. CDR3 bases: TGTGCCACCAGCATTCGCCTTGGGCAGGAATACGAGCAGTACTTC.

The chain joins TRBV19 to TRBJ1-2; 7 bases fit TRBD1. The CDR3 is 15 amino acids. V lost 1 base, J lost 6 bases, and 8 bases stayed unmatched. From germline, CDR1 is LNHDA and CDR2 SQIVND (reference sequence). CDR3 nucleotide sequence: TGTGCCAGTAGTATAGCGAGCGGACAGGTCAATGGCTACACCTTC. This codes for CASSIASGQVNGYTF.

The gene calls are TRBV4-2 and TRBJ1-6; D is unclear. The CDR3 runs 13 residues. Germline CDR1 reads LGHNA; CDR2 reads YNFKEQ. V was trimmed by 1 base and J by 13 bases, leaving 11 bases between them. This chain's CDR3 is CASSQGGGGPLHF. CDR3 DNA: TGTGCCAGCAGCCAAGGGGGAGGAGGGCCCCTCCACTTT.

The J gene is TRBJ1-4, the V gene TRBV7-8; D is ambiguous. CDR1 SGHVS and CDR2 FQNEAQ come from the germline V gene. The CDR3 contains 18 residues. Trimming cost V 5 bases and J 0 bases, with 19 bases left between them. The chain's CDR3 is CASSGEPLRRTTNEKLFF. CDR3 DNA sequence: TGTGCCAGCAGCGGAGAGCCCCTCCGCCGGACAACTAATGAAAAACTGTTTTTT.

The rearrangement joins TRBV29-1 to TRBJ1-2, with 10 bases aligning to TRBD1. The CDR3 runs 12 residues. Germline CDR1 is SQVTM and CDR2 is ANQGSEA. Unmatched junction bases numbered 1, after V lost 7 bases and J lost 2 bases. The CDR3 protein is CSAGQGNYGYTF. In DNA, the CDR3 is TGCAGCGCGGGACAGGGGAACTATGGCTACACCTTC.

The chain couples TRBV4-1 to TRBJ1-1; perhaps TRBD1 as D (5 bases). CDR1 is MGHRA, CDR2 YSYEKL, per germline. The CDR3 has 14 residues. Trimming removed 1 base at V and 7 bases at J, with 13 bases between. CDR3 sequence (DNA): TGCGCCAGCAGCCAAGGAGACCGACAGCATGAAGCTTTCTTT. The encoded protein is CASSQGDRQHEAFF.

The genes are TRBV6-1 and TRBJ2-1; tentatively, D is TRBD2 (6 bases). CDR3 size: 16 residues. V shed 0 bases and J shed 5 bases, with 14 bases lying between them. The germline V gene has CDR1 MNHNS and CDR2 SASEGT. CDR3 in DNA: TGTGCCAGCAGTGAAGCGGAGGGGACTGGGGACAATGAGCAGTTCTTC. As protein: CASSEAEGTGDNEQFF.

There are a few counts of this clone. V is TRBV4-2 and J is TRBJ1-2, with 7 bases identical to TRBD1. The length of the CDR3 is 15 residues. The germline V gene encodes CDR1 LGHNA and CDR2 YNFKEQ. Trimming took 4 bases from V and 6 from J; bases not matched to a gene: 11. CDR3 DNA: TGTGCCAGCAGCCCAAACCTTGGACAGGCGGATGGCTACACCTTC. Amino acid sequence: CASSPNLGQADGYTF.

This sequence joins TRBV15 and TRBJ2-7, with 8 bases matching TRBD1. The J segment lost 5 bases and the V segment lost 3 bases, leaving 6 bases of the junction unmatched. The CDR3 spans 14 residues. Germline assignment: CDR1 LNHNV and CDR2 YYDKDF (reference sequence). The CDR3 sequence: CATSRLDRENEQYF. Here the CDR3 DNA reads TGTGCCACCAGCAGGCTGGACAGGGAAAACGAGCAGTACTTC. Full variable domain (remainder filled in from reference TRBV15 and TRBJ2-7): DAMVIQNPRYQVTQFGKPVTLSCSQTLNHNVMYWYQQKSSQAPKLLFHYYDKDFNNEADTPDNFQSRRPNTSFCFLDIRSPGLGDTAMYLCATSRLDRENEQYFGPGTRLTVT.

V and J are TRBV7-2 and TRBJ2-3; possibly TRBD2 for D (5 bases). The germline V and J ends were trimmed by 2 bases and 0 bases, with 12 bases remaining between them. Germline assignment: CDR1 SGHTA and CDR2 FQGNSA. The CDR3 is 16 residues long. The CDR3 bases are TGTGCCAGCAGCTTACAAGGCCGGGGTAGCACAGATACGCAGTATTTT. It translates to CASSLQGRGSTDTQYF.

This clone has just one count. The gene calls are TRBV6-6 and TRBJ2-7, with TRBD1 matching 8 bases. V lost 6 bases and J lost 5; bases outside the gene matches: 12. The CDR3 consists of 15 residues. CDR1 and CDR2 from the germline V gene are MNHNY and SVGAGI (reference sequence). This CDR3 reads CASRPPGQGMNEQYF. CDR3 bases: TGTGCCAGCAGGCCCCCCGGACAGGGCATGAACGAGCAGTACTTC.

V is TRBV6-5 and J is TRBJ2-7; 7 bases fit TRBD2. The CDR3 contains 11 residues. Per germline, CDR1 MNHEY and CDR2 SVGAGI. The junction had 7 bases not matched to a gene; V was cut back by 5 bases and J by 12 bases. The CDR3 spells CASSPGLEAYF. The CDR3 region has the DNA TGTGCCAGCAGTCCCGGACTAGAAGCGTACTTC.

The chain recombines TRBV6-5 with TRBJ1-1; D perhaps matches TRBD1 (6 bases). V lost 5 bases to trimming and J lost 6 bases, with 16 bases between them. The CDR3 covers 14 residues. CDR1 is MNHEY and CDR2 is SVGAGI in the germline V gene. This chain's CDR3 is CASSGRGGLAEAFF. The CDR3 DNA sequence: TGTGCCAGCAGTGGGAGGGGGGGCTTGGCTGAAGCTTTCTTT.

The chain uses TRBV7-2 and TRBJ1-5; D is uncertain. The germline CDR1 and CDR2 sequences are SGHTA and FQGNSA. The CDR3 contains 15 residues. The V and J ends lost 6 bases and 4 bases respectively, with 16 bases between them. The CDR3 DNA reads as TGTGCCAGCAGTCTAGGATCGGGGTGGAATCAGCCCCAGCATTTT. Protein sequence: CASSLGSGWNQPQHF.

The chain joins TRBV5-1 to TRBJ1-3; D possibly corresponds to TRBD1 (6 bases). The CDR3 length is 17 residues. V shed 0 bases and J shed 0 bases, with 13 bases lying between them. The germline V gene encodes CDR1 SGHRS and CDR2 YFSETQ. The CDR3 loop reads CASSLGGGVDSGNTIYF. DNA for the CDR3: TGCGCCAGCAGCTTGGGAGGGGGTGTCGACTCTGGAAACACCATATATTTT.

DNA for the CDR3: TGTGCCAGCAGCCCGGGGGGCCTAGCGGGAGTAGGGAAGTTCTTC. This codes for CASSPGGLAGVGKFF. The chain employs TRBV9 and TRBJ2-1, with 10 positions matching TRBD2. The CDR3 is 15 amino acids. The germline V gene has CDR1 SGDLS and CDR2 YYNGEE. Germline trimming cut 4 bases from V and 14 bases from J; bases unmatched to any gene: 15.

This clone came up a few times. As DNA, the CDR3 is TGTGCCAGCAGTTTCTCTGGGTTACAGGGGGGAAACATTCAGTACTTC. It is translated as CASSFSGLQGGNIQYF. This sequence joins TRBV28 and TRBJ2-4; 8 bases map to TRBD1. The CDR3 is made up of 16 amino acids. Germline CDR1 and CDR2: MDHEN and SYDVKM. Trimming at V came to 3 bases and at J to 6 bases, leaving 10 bases not matched to a gene.

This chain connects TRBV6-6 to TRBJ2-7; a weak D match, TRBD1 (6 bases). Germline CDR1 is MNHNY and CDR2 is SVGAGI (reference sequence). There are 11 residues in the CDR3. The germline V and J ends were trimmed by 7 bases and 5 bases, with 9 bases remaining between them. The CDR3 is CASIQGNEQYF. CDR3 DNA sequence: TGTGCCAGCATACAGGGAAACGAGCAGTACTTC.